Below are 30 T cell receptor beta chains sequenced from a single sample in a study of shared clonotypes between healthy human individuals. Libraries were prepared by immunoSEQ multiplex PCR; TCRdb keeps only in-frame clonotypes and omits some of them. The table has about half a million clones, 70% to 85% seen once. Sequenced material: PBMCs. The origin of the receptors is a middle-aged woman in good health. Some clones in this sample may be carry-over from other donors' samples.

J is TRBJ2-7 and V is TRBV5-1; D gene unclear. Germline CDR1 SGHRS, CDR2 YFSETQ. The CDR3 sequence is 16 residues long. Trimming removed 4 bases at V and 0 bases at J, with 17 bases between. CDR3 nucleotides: TGCGCCAGCAGCCCTACAAACTCATTCGTCTCCTACGAGCAGTACTTC. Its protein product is CASSPTNSFVSYEQYF.

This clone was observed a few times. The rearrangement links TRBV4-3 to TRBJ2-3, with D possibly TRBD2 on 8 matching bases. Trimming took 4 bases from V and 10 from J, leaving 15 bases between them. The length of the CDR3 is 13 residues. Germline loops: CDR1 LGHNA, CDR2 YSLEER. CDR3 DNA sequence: TGCGCCAGCAGCCGACCGGGAGGGGGCGCGCAGTATTTT. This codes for CASSRPGGGAQYF.

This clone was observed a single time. The DNA of the CDR3 is TGTGCCAGCAGTTCAAAGGCTCATACCCGGGACAGGGTTCACTACGAGCAGTACTTC. Protein product: CASSSKAHTRDRVHYEQYF. The rearrangement joins TRBV27 to TRBJ2-7; TRBD1 matches at 9 bases. Germline values: CDR1 MNHEY, CDR2 SMNVEV (reference sequence). V shed 4 bases, J shed 3 bases, and the junction held 19 bases outside the gene matches. The CDR3 contains 19 residues.

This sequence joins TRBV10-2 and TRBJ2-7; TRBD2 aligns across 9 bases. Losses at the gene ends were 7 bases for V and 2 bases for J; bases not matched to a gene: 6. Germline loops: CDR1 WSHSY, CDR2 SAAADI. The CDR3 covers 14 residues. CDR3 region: CASTPSGVTYEQYF. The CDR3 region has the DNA TGCGCCAGCACCCCTAGCGGGGTGACCTACGAGCAGTACTTC.

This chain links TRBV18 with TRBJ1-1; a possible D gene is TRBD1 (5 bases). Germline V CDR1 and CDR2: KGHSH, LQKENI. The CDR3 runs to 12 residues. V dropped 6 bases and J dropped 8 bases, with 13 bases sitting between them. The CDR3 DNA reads TGTGCCAGCTCGCGCGATGACAGAGAAGCTTTCTTT. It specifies CASSRDDREAFF.

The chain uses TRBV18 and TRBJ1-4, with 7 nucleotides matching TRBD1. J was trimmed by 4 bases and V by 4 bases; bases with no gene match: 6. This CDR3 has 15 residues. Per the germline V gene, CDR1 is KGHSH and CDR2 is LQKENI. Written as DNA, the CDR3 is TGTGCCAGCTCACGCACAGGGGATCGTAATGAAAAACTGTTTTTT. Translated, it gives CASSRTGDRNEKLFF.

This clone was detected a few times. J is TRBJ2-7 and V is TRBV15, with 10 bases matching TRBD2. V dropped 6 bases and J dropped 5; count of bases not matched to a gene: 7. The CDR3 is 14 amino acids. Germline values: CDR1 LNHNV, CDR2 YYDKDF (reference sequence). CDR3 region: CATRWSGGGDEQYF. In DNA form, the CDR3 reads TGTGCCACCAGATGGAGCGGGGGGGGCGACGAGCAGTACTTC.

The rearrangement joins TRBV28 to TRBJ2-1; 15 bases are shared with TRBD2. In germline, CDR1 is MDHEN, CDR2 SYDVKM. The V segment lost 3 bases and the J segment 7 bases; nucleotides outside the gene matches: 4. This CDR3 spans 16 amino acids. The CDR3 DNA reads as TGTGCCAGCAGTTTGGGACTAGCGGGAGGCCTGAATGAGCAGTTCTTC. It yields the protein CASSLGLAGGLNEQFF.

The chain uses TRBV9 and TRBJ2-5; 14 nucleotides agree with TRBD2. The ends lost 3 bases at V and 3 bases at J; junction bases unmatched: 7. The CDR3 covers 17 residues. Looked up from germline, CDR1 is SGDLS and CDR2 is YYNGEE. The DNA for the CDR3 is TGTGCCAGCAGCGCCACGCAGGGACTAGCGGGAGAAGAGACCCAGTACTTC. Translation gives CASSATQGLAGEETQYF.

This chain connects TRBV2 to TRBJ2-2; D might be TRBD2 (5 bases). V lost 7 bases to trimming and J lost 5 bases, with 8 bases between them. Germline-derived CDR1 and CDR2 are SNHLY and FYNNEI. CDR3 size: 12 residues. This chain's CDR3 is CASTLVTGELFF. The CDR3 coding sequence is TGTGCCAGCACACTAGTTACCGGGGAGCTGTTTTTT.

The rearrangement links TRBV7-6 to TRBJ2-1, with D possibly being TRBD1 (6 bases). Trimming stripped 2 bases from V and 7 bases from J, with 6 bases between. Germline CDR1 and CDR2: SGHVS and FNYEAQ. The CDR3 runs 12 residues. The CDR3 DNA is TGTGCCAGCAGCTTACAGGGGAATGAGCAGTTCTTC. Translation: CASSLQGNEQFF.

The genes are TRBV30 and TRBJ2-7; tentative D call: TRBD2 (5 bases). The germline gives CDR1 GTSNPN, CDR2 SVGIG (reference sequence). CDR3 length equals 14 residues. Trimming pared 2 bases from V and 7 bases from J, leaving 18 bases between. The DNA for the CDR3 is TGTGCCTGGAGTCGAGGCGGGCCACAGTGGGAGCAGTACTTC. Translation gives CAWSRGGPQWEQYF. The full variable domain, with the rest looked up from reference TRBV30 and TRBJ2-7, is SQTIHQWPATLVQPVGSPLSLECTVEGTSNPNLYWYRQAAGRGLQLLFYSVGIGQISSEVPQNLSASRPQDRQFILSSKKLLLSDSGFYLCAWSRGGPQWEQYFGPGTRLTVT.

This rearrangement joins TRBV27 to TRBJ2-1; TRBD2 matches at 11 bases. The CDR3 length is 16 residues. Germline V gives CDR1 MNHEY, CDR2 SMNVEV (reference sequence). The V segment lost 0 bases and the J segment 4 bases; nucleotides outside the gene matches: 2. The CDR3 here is CASSLSSGRAYNEQFF. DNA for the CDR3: TGTGCCAGCAGTTTATCTAGCGGGAGGGCGTACAATGAGCAGTTCTTC.

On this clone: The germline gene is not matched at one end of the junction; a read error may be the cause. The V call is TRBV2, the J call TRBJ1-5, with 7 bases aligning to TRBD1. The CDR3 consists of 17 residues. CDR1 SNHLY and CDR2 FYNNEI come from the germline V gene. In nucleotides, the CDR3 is TGTGTCAGCAGGAGGACAGGCGACTATTATAGCAATCAGCCCCAGCATTTT. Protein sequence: CVSRRTGDYYSNQPQHF.

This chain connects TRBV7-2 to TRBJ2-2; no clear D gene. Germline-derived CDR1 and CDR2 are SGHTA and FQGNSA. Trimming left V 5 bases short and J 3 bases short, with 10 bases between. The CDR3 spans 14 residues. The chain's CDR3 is CASSPPPDTGELFF. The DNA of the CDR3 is TGTGCCAGCAGCCCGCCCCCCGACACCGGGGAGCTGTTTTTT.

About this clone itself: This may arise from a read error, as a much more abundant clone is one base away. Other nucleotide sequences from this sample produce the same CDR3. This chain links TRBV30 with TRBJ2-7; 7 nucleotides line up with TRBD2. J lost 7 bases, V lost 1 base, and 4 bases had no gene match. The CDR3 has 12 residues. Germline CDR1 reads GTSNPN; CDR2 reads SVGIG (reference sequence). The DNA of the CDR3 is TGTGCCTGGAGTGGGGGGGGTTATGAGCAGTACTTC. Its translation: CAWSGGGYEQYF.

Written as DNA, the CDR3 is TGCAGTGAGTCGACAGGTGAAGCTTTCTTT. This codes for CSESTGEAFF. J is TRBJ1-1 and V is TRBV20-1, with TRBD1 as a possible D gene (6 bases). The CDR3 extends over 10 amino acids. Germline values: CDR1 DFQATT, CDR2 SNEGSKA (reference sequence). V lost 7 bases to trimming and J lost 7 bases, with 10 bases between them.

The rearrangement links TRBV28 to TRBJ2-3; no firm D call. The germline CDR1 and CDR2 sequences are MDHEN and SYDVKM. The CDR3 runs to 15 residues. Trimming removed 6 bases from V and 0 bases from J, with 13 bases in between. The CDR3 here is CASSSSGPSTDTQYF. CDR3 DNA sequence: TGTGCCAGCAGCTCATCAGGCCCTAGCACAGATACGCAGTATTTT.

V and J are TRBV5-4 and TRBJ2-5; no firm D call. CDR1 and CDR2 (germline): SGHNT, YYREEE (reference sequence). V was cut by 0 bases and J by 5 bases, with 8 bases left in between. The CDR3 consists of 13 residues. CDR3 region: CASSLGLVETQYF. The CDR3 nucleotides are TGTGCCAGCAGCTTGGGACTTGTGGAGACCCAGTACTTC.

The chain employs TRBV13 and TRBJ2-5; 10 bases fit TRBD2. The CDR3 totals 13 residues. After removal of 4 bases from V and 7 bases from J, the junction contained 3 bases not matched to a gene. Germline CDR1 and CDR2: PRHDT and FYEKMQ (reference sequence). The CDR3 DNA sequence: TGTGCCAGCAGCTGGACTAGCGGAGGGACCCAGTACTTC. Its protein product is CASSWTSGGTQYF.

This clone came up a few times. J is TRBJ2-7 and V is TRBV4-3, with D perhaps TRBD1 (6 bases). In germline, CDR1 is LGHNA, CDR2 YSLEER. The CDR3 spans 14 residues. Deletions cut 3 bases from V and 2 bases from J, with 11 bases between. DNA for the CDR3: TGCGCCAGCAGCCAGACGGACAGAACCTACGAGCAGTACTTC. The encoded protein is CASSQTDRTYEQYF.

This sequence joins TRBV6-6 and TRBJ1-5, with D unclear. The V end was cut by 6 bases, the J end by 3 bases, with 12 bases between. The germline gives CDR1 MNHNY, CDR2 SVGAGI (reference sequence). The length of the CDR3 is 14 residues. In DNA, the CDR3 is TGTGCCAGCAGGTTTGACGCCGACAATCAGCCCCAGCATTTT. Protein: CASRFDADNQPQHF.

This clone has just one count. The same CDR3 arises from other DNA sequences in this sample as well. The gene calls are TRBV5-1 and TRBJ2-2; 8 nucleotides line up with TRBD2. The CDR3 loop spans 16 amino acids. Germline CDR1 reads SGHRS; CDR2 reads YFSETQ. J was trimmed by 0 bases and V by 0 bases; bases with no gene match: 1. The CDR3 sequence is CASSLAGGTNTGELFF. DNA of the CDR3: TGCGCCAGCAGCTTGGCGGGAGGGACGAACACCGGGGAGCTGTTTTTT.

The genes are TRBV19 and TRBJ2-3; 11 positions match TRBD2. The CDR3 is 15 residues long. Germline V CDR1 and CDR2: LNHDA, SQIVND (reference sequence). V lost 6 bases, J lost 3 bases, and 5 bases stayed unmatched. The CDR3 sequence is CASSKTSGTTDTQYF. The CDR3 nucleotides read TGTGCCAGTAGCAAGACTAGCGGGACTACAGATACGCAGTATTTT.

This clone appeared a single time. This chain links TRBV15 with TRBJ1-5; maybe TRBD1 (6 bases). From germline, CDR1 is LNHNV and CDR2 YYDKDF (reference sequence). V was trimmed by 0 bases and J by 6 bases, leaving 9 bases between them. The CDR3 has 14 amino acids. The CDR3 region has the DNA TGTGCCACCAGCAGAGAGCGGGGGCCTCAGCCCCAGCATTTT. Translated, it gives CATSRERGPQPQHF. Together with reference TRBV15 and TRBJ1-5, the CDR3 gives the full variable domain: DAMVIQNPRYQVTQFGKPVTLSCSQTLNHNVMYWYQQKSSQAPKLLFHYYDKDFNNEADTPDNFQSRRPNTSFCFLDIRSPGLGDTAMYLCATSRERGPQPQHFGDGTRLSIL.

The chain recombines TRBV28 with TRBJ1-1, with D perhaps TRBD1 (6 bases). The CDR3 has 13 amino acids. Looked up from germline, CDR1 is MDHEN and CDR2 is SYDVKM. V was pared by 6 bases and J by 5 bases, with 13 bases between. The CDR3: CASRLTGVTEAFF. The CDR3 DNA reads TGTGCCAGCAGGCTGACAGGAGTTACTGAAGCTTTCTTT.

The CDR3 protein is CATAWENYGYTF. For the CDR3, the DNA is TGTGCCACCGCCTGGGAGAACTATGGCTACACCTTC. The rearrangement uses TRBV2 and TRBJ1-2; no clear D gene. The germline V gene has CDR1 SNHLY and CDR2 FYNNEI. This CDR3 spans 12 amino acids. V shed 10 bases and J shed 2 bases, with 11 bases lying between them. The full variable domain, completed using reference TRBV2 and TRBJ1-2, is EPEVTQTPSHQVTQMGQEVILRCVPISNHLYFYWYRQILGQKVEFLVSFYNNEISEKSEIFDDQFSVERPDGSNFTLKIRSTKLEDSAMYFCATAWENYGYTFGSGTRLTVV.

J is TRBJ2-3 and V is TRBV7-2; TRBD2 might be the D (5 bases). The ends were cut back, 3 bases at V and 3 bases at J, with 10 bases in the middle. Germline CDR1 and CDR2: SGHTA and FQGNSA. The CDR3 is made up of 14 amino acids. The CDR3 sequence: CASSFGGRTDTQYF. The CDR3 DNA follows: TGTGCCAGCAGCTTCGGCGGGCGGACAGATACGCAGTATTTT.

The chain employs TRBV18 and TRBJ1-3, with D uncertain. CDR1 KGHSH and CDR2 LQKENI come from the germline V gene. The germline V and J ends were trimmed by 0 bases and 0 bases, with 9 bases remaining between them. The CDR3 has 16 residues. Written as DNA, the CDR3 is TGTGCCAGCTCACCACCTAGGGCCGGCTCTGGAAACACCATATATTTT. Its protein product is CASSPPRAGSGNTIYF.

The CDR3 is CASRLSPSGIIYEQFF. CDR3 nucleotide sequence: TGTGCCAGCAGACTCTCACCTAGCGGGATTATATATGAGCAGTTCTTC. This chain uses TRBV6-6 with TRBJ2-1; the match to TRBD2 covers 9 bases. The germline V gene encodes CDR1 MNHNY and CDR2 SVGAGI (reference sequence). The CDR3 totals 16 residues. The ends lost 6 bases at V and 8 bases at J; junction bases unmatched: 14.